Each of the 21 T cell receptor beta chains below was sequenced from the same sample in a study of regulatory T cells in long-lasting Graves disease. TCR beta libraries were built with iRepertoire HTBI primers and Arm-PCR of CDR3 regions. TCRdb re-called the multiplex PCR reads through MiXCR, storing one row per CDR3 protein. The table has approximately 400,000 distinct CDR3 sequences, 14% to 15% seen once. The time point here: newly diagnosed GD, antithyroid drugs for less than 3 months. PBMC-derived RNA was used for the TCR library. The sample also formed part of further work on T cells in Graves' hyperthyroidism and ophthalmopathy.

The starting material was peripheral blood mononuclear cells (PBMCs), obtained at new diagnosis, from a patient treated with antithyroid drugs. The receptor source for this set is a woman aged 25 to 39 with Graves disease.

This clonotype was detected ten times or more. The chain joins TRBV20-1 to TRBJ2-7; 12 positions match TRBD2. From germline, CDR1 is DFQATT and CDR2 SNEGSKA (reference sequence). The CDR3 contains 13 residues. J lost 3 bases, V lost 6 bases, and 3 bases had no gene match. CDR3 sequence: CSARLAGVYEQYF. The CDR3, as DNA: TGCAGTGCCCGACTAGCGGGAGTCTACGAGCAGTACTTC.

Many counts were recorded for this clonotype. The chain joins TRBV2 to TRBJ2-7; D ambiguous. The germline V gene has CDR1 SNHLY and CDR2 FYNNEI. CDR3 size: 11 residues. V shed 7 bases and J shed 2 bases, with 6 bases lying between them. The CDR3 here is CASTGAYEQYF. CDR3 sequence (DNA): TGTGCCAGCACCGGAGCCTACGAGCAGTACTTC.

This clonotype was found a few times. The chain carries TRBV3-1 and TRBJ2-1; D ambiguous. The length of the CDR3 is 19 residues. With 4 bases removed from V and 0 bases from J, the gap between germline ends came to 22 bases. CDR1 LGHDT and CDR2 YNNKEL come from the germline V gene (reference sequence). CDR3 DNA: TGTGCCAGCAGCCCGATCGTTCAGCTAAGCTCAGGCTCCTACAATGAGCAGTTCTTC. Its translation: CASSPIVQLSSGSYNEQFF.

This clonotype was recorded many times. This chain uses TRBV10-2 with TRBJ2-1; TRBD2 agrees at 13 bases. CDR1 and CDR2 from the germline V gene are WSHSY and SAAADI. The junction had 14 bases not matched to a gene; V was cut back by 5 bases and J by 7 bases. This CDR3 region has 18 residues. CDR3: CASSSGLAGVGRVNEQFF. As DNA, the CDR3 is TGCGCCAGCAGTTCCGGACTAGCGGGAGTGGGTCGGGTGAATGAGCAGTTCTTC.

This clonotype was detected ten times or more. J is TRBJ2-7 and V is TRBV29-1; D may correspond to TRBD1 or TRBD2 (5 bases each). The CDR3 consists of 14 residues. Between the trimmed V and J ends, which lost 6 bases and 2 bases, there was a span of 17 bases. The germline gives CDR1 SQVTM, CDR2 ANQGSEA. This chain's CDR3 is CSVWNRDQAYEQYF. In nucleotides, the CDR3 is TGCAGCGTATGGAACCGGGACCAGGCCTACGAGCAGTACTTC.

The gene calls are TRBV5-6 and TRBJ2-7; TRBD2 agrees at 7 bases. This CDR3 region has 15 residues. V was pared by 0 bases and J by 3 bases, with 6 bases of the junction left unmatched. Germline V gene lookup returns CDR1 SGHDT and CDR2 YYEEEE. The CDR3 here is CASSLEGDYYYEQYF. Written as DNA, the CDR3 is TGTGCCAGCAGCTTGGAAGGGGACTACTACTACGAGCAGTACTTC.

This clonotype was counted at least ten times. V and J are TRBV27 and TRBJ1-3; D unclear. The CDR3 spans 14 residues. V shed 9 bases and J shed 4 bases, with 16 bases lying between them. CDR1 is MNHEY, CDR2 SMNVEV, per germline (reference sequence). The CDR3 DNA reads TGTGCCAGTAGAGCCTCGGGCTTCGGAAACACCATATATTTT. Protein sequence: CASRASGFGNTIYF.

This clonotype was counted a few times. This may arise from a read error, as a much more abundant clone is one base away. The genes are TRBV7-2 and TRBJ2-3; perhaps TRBD2 as D (5 bases). The J call may be incorrect, as the DNA end agrees better with TRBJ2-1. CDR1 and CDR2 from the germline V gene are SGHTA and FQGNSA. CDR3 size: 15 residues. The CDR3 loop is CASSITGSAAYEQFF. The CDR3, as DNA: TGTGCCAGCAGCATCACGGGATCGGCGGCCTACGAGCAGTTCTTC.

This clonotype was seen ten or more times. The chain carries TRBV28 and TRBJ2-3; 7 bases are shared with TRBD1. Germline lookup yields CDR1 MDHEN and CDR2 SYDVKM. V dropped 6 bases and J dropped 2; count of bases not matched to a gene: 11. This CDR3 has 16 amino acids. The CDR3 loop reads CASRTGTDLSTDTQYF. CDR3 coding DNA: TGTGCCAGCAGGACCGGGACAGATTTATCCACAGATACGCAGTATTTT.

This clonotype was seen many times. The V and J genes are TRBV5-1 and TRBJ2-3, with unresolved D. Matching the DNA end better, TRBJ2-1 makes the J call doubtful. The germline CDR1 and CDR2 sequences are SGHRS and YFSETQ. The CDR3 runs to 11 residues. The CDR3 DNA is TGCGCCAGCAGGTTAGCCTATGAGCAGTTCTTC. This codes for CASRLAYEQFF.

This chain connects TRBV28 to TRBJ1-5; D remains ambiguous. CDR1 is MDHEN and CDR2 is SYDVKM in the germline V gene. V was trimmed by 1 base and J by 3 bases, leaving 16 bases between them. The CDR3 loop spans 17 amino acids. CDR3 sequence reads: CASSLLLFTTDNQPQHF. The CDR3 bases are TGTGCCAGCAGTTTATTATTGTTCACAACCGACAATCAGCCCCAGCATTTT.

CDR3: CASSLGQLVQPQHF. CDR3 nucleotide sequence: TGTGCCAGCAGTTTGGGGCAGTTGGTTCAGCCCCAGCATTTT. The V and J genes are TRBV12-3 or TRBV12-4 and TRBJ1-5, with D possibly being TRBD1 (5 bases). CDR3 length: 14 residues. Trimming took off 3 bases at V and 6 bases at J, with 12 bases between the two ends.

Here the CDR3 reads CASSHDSYGYTF. The CDR3 DNA is TGTGCCAGCAGCCACGACAGTTATGGCTACACCTTC. The rearrangement links TRBV3-1 to TRBJ1-2; weak D call: TRBD1 (5 bases). CDR3 length equals 12 residues. V was pared by 3 bases and J by 5 bases, with 7 bases between. Germline lookup yields CDR1 LGHDT and CDR2 YNNKEL (reference sequence).

The sample holds many counts of this clonotype. This rearrangement joins TRBV7-9 to TRBJ1-3; TRBD1 matches at 10 bases. The trim removed 5 bases at V and 7 bases at J, leaving 8 bases unmatched. CDR1 is SEHNR, CDR2 FQNEAQ, per germline (reference sequence). The CDR3 runs to 15 residues. CDR3 amino acids: CASSLGQGVANTIYF. CDR3 sequence (DNA): TGTGCCAGCAGCCTCGGACAGGGGGTCGCGAACACCATATATTTT.

This clonotype appeared many times. The chain combines TRBV10-3 with TRBJ1-4; TRBD1 agrees at 9 bases. V shed 6 bases, J shed 8 bases, and the junction held 4 bases outside the gene matches. The CDR3 is 13 amino acids. The V gene's germline CDR1 is ENHRY and CDR2 SYGVKD. The CDR3 DNA reads as TGTGCCATCAGGGCCGGGACAGGGGAAAAACTGTTTTTT. Residues: CAIRAGTGEKLFF.

There are many counts of this clonotype. This rearrangement joins TRBV7-3 to TRBJ2-1; 12 bases fit TRBD1. The CDR3 sequence is 20 residues long. V shed 5 bases, J shed 1 base, and the junction held 15 bases outside the gene matches. Germline lookup yields CDR1 SGHTA and CDR2 FQGTGA. CDR3 sequence reads: CASSPPGQGARGGSYNEQFF. The CDR3 bases are TGTGCCAGCAGCCCGCCGGGACAGGGGGCTCGGGGGGGATCCTACAATGAGCAGTTCTTC.

In its sample, this clonotype was seen many times. The genes are TRBV28 and TRBJ2-7, with a tentative D call TRBD1 (6 bases). Germline V CDR1 and CDR2: MDHEN, SYDVKM. V lost 4 bases and J 4 bases, leaving 8 bases between the germline ends. This CDR3 comprises 12 residues. This CDR3 is CASSSGQYEQYF. CDR3 sequence (DNA): TGTGCCAGCAGTTCCGGACAGTACGAGCAGTACTTC.

This clonotype showed up just a few times. The chain has TRBV6-1 and TRBJ1-1; D gene ambiguous. The V gene's germline CDR1 is MNHNS and CDR2 SASEGT. This CDR3 region has 15 residues. Trimming took off 7 bases at V and 1 base at J, with 16 bases between the two ends. The CDR3 DNA sequence: TGTGCCAGCATCTATCCCGCGACCAGGAACACTGAAGCTTTCTTT. Translated, it gives CASIYPATRNTEAFF.

This clonotype appeared many times. Mismatch with germline at one junction end may stem from a read error. The chain joins TRBV5-1 to TRBJ2-7; TRBD2 agrees at 9 bases. Germline V gives CDR1 SGHRS, CDR2 YFSETQ. The CDR3 is 16 residues long. CDR3 nucleotide sequence: TGTGCCAGCAGCTTAGGCCTAGCGGGGCCCTCCTACGAGCAGTACTTC. It is translated as CASSLGLAGPSYEQYF.

This rearrangement joins TRBV15 to TRBJ1-4; 7 bases match TRBD1. The CDR3 extends over 13 amino acids. Unmatched junction bases numbered 11, after V lost 11 bases and J lost 8 bases. Germline V gene data show CDR1 as LNHNV and CDR2 as YYDKDF (reference sequence). The DNA for the CDR3 is TGTGCCTCGAGCCGGGACAGAATGGAAAAACTGTTTTTT. This encodes CASSRDRMEKLFF.

This clonotype was detected many times. The chain's CDR3 is CASSFRAASSTDTQYF. CDR3 DNA: TGCGCCAGCAGCTTCCGGGCGGCCAGTAGCACAGATACGCAGTATTTT. This sequence joins TRBV5-1 and TRBJ2-3; D remains unclear. V lost 2 bases, J lost 0 bases, and 13 bases lay in between. This CDR3 is built from 16 residues. Germline loops: CDR1 SGHRS, CDR2 YFSETQ. The whole variable domain, filled in from reference TRBV5-1 and TRBJ2-3, reads KAGVTQTPRYLIKTRGQQVTLSCSPISGHRSVSWYQQTPGQGLQFLFEYFSETQRNKGNFPGRFSGRQFSNSRSEMNVSTLELGDSALYLCASSFRAASSTDTQYFGPGTRLTVL.